This TCR beta chain was recorded in a study of blood T cell repertoires in COVID-19. Looked up from germline, CDR1 is LNHDA and CDR2 is SQIVND (reference sequence). Trimming removed 6 bases from V and 3 bases from J; junction bases left unmatched: 2. The CDR3 covers 13 residues. Assay: immunoSEQ multiplex PCR; the TCRdb copy retains only in-frame clones and omits some. Here the sample spans 300,000 to 350,000 clones, about 90% being singletons. This clone showed up just a few times. The chain links TRBV19 to TRBJ2-5, with 9 positions matching TRBD2. The sequence was obtained from a young woman who had recovered from COVID-19. Input material: PBMCs or T cells enriched from blood (not recorded which). The CDR3 nucleotides read TGTGCCAGTAGGGAGCGGGGGGAAGAGACCCAGTACTTC. Encoded protein: CASRERGEETQYF.